This T cell receptor beta chain was sequenced during a study of early stage breast cancer tumors (dated by TCRdb to the late 2010s). Notes on the research overall: Of the roughly 17 invasive breast tumors, roughly eleven were found to be estrogen receptor-positive, progesterone receptor-positive and HER2-negative. About 70% of the 12 ER+/PR+/HER2- tumors were invasive ductal carcinomas, while the other four were invasive lobular carcinomas. The average read coverage per sample was roughly 10-fold. Across all samples, 2,651,842 templates representing roughly 1 million unique clonotypes were detected. Findings and caveats that apply to the study as a whole: Tumors showed around 2.5-fold higher T cell density and higher clonality than adjacent normal breast tissue. Enriched TCRB sequences shared across patients were found to be mostly commonly generated sequences that were unlikely to play an important role in the tumor microenvironment. Chain pairing and functional markers such as CD4, CD8 and FOXP3 were not captured by bulk genomic DNA sequencing of unsorted cells. Repertoires from blood and normal breast were more alike than repertoires from blood and tumor, and in about 85% of the 16 patients, comparing each tissue with blood separated tumor from normal. Analysis by tumor subtype was prevented by the small cohort size.

The study profiled bulk TCR beta-chain repertoires in matched peripheral blood, tumor and adjacent normal breast tissue taken from approximately 15 patients with early-stage breast cancer. Before surgery, about 5-10 mL of whole blood was collected into EDTA tubes and then processed within 2 hours. Ficoll-Paque centrifugation in SepMate-50 tubes was used to isolate peripheral blood mononuclear cells. For storage in liquid nitrogen, PBMCs were cryopreserved as aliquots of about 2 to 4 million cells in approximately 90% FBS with around 10% DMSO. Genomic DNA was extracted with the Qiagen AllPrep DNA/RNA Mini kit. For this clone: Its antigen remains unidentified. The sample holds no much larger clone one base away, and base qualities are not on file.

Two independent genomic DNA replicates were amplified for each sample, with 0.5 ug used for blood and around 1.5 ug for tumor or normal breast. TCRB sequencing of genomic DNA was carried out with the ImmunoSeq Intro kit according to the manufacturer's instructions. The multiplex PCR ran for 31 cycles using proprietary primers and spike-in control sequences for absolute quantification. Single-end 150-bp reads were used to sequence an 87-bp fragment spanning the CDR3 and the flanking V and J genes. Seven samples, each with two replicates, were multiplexed per lane of an Illumina MiSeq using version 3.0 chemistry. As for how the authors treated the data: Raw data were processed by the vendor's proprietary pipeline, with both replicates merged into one result per sample. Productive rearrangements sharing the V-gene family, CDR3 amino acid sequence and J-gene segment were defined as clonotypes. Clonality was computed as 1 minus the normalized Shannon entropy (Pielou evenness) of TCRB abundances. To estimate T cell density, the total number of templates was divided by the number of input cells, which was inferred from the amount of DNA input. Total repertoire diversity and clonality were estimated with Recon using default parameters. Clonotypes with over 0.1% abundance in tumor and at least 32-fold higher abundance in tumor than in normal breast were defined as tumor-enriched. Imported from immuneACCESS, the table was reduced by TCRdb to in-frame sequences with V and J called. These copies leave out some clones; in studies compared against another copy, an unresolved V gene accounts for under half, and the cause of the remainder is not known. D and trimming come from the DNA, and the V and J calls and clone size come from that table. For this sample the table gives about 69,000 clones, of which around 80% were detected only once. Together, the top ten hold 4.7% of the sample.

Sequenced material: blood. This TCR derives from a person aged 35 to 50 with breast cancer.

For the CDR3, the sequence is CASSPGGATDTQYF. The base sequence is TGTGCCAGCAGCCCTGGGGGGGCCACAGATACGCAGTATTTT. This sequence uses TRBV5-6 and TRBJ2-3; a tentative D call is TRBD2 (7 bases match). V was cut back by 4 bases and J by 2 bases, leaving a gap of 11 bases between them. The CDR3 runs 14 residues from the cysteine to the phenylalanine. Only the CDR3 region is kept as DNA, spanning 42 bases read in frame from base 1. Taken from the germline V gene, the CDR1 and CDR2 loops are SGHDT and YYEEEE.